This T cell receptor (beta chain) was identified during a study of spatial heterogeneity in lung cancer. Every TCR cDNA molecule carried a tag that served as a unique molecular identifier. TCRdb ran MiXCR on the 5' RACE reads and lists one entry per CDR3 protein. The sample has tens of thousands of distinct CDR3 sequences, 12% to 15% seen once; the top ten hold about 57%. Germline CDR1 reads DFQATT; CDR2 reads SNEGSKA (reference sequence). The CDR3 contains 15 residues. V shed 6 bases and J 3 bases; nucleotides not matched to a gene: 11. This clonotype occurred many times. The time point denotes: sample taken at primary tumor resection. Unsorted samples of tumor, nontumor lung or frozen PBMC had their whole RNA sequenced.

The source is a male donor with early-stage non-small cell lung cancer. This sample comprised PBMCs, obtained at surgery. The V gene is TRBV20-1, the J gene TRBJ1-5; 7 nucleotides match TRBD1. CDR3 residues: CSAFTWTGFNQPQHF. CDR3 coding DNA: TGCAGTGCCTTCACGTGGACAGGCTTCAATCAGCCCCAGCATTTT.